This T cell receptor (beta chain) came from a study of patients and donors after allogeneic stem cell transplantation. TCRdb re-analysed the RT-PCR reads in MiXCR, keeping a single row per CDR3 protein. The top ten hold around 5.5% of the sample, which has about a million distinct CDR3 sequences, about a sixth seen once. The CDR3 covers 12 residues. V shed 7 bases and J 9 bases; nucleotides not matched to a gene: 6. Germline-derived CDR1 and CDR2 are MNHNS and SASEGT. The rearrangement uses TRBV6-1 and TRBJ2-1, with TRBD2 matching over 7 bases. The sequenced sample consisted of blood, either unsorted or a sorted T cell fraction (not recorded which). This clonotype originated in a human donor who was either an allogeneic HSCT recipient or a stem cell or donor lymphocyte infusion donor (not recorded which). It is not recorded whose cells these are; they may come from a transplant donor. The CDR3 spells CASNRGRVEQFF. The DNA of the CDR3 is TGTGCCAGCAACCGGGGGAGGGTTGAGCAGTTCTTC.